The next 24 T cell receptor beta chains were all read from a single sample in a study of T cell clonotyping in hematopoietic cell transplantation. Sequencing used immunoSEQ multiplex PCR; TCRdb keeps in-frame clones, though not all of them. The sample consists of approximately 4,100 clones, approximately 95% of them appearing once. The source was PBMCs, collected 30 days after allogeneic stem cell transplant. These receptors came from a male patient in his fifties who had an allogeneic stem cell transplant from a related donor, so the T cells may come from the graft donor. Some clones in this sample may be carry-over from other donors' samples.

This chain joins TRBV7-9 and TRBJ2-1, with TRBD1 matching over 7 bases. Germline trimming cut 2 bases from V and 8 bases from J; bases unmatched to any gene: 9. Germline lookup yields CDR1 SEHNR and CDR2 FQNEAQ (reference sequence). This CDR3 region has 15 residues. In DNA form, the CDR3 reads TGTGCCAGCAGCTTAACGGGGACAGATTTCGATGAGCAGTTCTTC. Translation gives CASSLTGTDFDEQFF.

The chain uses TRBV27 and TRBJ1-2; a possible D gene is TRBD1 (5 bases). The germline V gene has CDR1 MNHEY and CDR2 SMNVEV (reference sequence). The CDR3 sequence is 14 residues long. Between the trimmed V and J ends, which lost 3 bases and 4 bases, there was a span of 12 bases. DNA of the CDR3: TGTGCCAGCAGTTTTGGGGGGGGAGTCTATGGCTACACCTTC. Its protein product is CASSFGGGVYGYTF.

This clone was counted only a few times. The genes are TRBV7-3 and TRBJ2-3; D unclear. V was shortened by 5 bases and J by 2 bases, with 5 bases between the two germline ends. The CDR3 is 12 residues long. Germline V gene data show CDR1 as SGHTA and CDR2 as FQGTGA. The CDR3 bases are TGTGCCAGCAGCGCGGACACAGATACGCAGTATTTT. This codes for CASSADTDTQYF.

For the CDR3, the DNA is TGTGCCAGCAGTTACTCGTTAGCAGGGTGGTATGGCTACACCTTC. As protein: CASSYSLAGWYGYTF. The rearrangement joins TRBV6-5 to TRBJ1-2; D perhaps matches TRBD1 (5 bases). Germline V gives CDR1 MNHEY, CDR2 SVGAGI. CDR3 length: 15 amino acids. V was cut by 0 bases and J by 5 bases, with 13 bases left in between.

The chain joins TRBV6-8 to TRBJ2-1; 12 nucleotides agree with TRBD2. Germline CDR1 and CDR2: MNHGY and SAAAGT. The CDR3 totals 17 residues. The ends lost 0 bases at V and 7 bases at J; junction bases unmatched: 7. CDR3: CASSYSQGLAGFNEQFF. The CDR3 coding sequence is TGTGCCAGCAGTTACTCTCAAGGACTAGCGGGATTTAATGAGCAGTTCTTC.

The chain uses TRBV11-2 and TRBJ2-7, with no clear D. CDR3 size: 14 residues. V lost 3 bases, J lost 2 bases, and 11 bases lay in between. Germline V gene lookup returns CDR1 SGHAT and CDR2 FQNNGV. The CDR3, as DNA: TGTGCCAGCAGCTTGGCCAGGACGACCTACGAGCAGTACTTC. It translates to CASSLARTTYEQYF.

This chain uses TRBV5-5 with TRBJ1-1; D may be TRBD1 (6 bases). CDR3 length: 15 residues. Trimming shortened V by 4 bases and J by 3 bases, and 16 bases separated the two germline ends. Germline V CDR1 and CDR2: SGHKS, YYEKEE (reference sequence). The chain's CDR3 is CASSLTTGSDTEAFF. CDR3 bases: TGTGCCAGCAGCCTAACGACAGGCTCGGACACTGAAGCTTTCTTT.

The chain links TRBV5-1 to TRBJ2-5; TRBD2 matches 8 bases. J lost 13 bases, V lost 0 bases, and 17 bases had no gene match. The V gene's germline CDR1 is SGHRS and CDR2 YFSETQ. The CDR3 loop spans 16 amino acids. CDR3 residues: CASSLVPTSGQPLGYF. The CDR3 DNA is TGCGCCAGCAGCTTGGTCCCCACTAGCGGCCAACCCTTAGGGTACTTC.

CDR3 bases: TGTGCCAGCAGTGAGCCCGGACAGGGGAGCACTGAAGCTTTCTTT. It codes for CASSEPGQGSTEAFF. The V gene is TRBV25-1, the J gene TRBJ1-1, with 9 bases that match TRBD1. The length of the CDR3 is 15 residues. Germline CDR1 and CDR2: MGHDK and SYGVNS. V lost 3 bases, J lost 4 bases, and 6 bases stayed unmatched.

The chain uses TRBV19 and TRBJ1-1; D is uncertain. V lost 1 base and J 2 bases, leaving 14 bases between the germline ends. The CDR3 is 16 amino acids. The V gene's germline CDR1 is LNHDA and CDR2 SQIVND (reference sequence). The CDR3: CASSIAVGFGNTEAFF. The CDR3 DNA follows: TGTGCCAGTAGTATAGCGGTAGGGTTTGGAAACACTGAAGCTTTCTTT.

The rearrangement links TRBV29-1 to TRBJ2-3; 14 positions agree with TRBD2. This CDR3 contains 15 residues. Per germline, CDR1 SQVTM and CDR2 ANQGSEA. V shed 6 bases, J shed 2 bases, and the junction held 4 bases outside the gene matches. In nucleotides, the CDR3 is TGCAGCGTGAGGACTAGCGGGGGGCACACAGATACGCAGTATTTT. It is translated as CSVRTSGGHTDTQYF.

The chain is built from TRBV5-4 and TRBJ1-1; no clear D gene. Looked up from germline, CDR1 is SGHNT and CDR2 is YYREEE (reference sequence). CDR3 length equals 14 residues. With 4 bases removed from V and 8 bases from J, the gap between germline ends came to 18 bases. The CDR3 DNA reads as TGTGCCAGCAGCGGGGTTGGGGTTCTAAAGGAAGCTTTCTTT. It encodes CASSGVGVLKEAFF.

DNA of the CDR3: TGTGCCAGCAGCCCCAGCTCTAGCGGCTTCACAGATACGCAGTATTTT. The encoded protein is CASSPSSSGFTDTQYF. The chain joins TRBV7-3 to TRBJ2-3; TRBD2 agrees at 7 bases. CDR1 and CDR2 (germline): SGHTA, FQGTGA. With 5 bases clipped from V and 2 bases from J, the junction kept 10 bases outside the gene matches. CDR3 length equals 16 residues.

CDR3 nucleotide sequence: TGTGCCAGCAGTGAAGCGCAAGGGGCAGGGCAAGAGACCCAGTACTTC. It yields the protein CASSEAQGAGQETQYF. The rearrangement uses TRBV6-1 and TRBJ2-5, with a weak D call TRBD1 (5 bases). Trimming left V 0 bases short and J 2 bases short, with 13 bases between. The CDR3 spans 16 residues. Germline V gene lookup returns CDR1 MNHNS and CDR2 SASEGT.

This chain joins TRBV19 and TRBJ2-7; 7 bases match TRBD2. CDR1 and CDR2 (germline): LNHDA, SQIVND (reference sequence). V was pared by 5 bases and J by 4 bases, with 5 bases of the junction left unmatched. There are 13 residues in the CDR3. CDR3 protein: CASSPRTSYEQYF. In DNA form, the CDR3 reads TGTGCCAGTAGTCCCCGGACTAGTTACGAGCAGTACTTC.

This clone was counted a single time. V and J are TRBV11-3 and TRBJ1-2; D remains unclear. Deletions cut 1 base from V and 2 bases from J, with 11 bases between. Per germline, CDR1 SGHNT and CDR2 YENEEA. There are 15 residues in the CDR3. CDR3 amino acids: CASSLGEGKNYGYTF. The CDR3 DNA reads TGTGCCAGCAGCTTAGGGGAGGGCAAAAACTATGGCTACACCTTC.

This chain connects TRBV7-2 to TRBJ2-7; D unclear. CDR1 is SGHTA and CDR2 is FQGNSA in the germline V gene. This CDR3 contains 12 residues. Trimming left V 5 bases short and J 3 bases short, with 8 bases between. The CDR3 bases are TGTGCCAGCAGCGTAACAAACTACGAGCAGTACTTC. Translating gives CASSVTNYEQYF.

CDR3 nucleotide sequence: TGCGCCAGCAGCCAAGTAGGCGGAAACACAGATACGCAGTATTTT. This encodes CASSQVGGNTDTQYF. The V gene is TRBV4-1, the J gene TRBJ2-3; D is unresolved. This CDR3 has 15 amino acids. CDR1 MGHRA and CDR2 YSYEKL come from the germline V gene. Trimming took off 1 base at V and 2 bases at J, with 10 bases between the two ends.

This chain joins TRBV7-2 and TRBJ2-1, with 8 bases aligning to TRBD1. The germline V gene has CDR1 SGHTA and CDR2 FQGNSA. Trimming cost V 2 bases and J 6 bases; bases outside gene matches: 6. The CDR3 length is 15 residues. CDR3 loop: CASSLRQGAGNEQFF. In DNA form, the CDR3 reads TGTGCCAGCAGCTTAAGGCAGGGGGCAGGCAATGAGCAGTTCTTC. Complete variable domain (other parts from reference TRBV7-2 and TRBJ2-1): GAGVSQSPSNKVTEKGKDVELRCDPISGHTALYWYRQSLGQGLEFLIYFQGNSAPDKSGLPSDRFSAERTGGSVSTLTIQRTQQEDSAVYLCASSLRQGAGNEQFFGPGTRLTVL.

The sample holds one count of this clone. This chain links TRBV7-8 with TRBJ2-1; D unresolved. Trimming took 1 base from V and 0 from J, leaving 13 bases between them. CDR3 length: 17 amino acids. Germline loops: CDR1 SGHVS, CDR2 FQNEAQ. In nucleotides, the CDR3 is TGTGCCAGCAGCTTAGGTCTAGGCAGGAGCTCCTACAATGAGCAGTTCTTC. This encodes CASSLGLGRSSYNEQFF.

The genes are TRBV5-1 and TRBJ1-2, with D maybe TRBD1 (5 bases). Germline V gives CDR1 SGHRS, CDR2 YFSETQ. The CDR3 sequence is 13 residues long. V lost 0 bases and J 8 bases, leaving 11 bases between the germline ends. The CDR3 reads CASSLGLEGGYTF. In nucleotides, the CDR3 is TGCGCCAGCAGCTTGGGCCTGGAGGGGGGCTACACCTTC.

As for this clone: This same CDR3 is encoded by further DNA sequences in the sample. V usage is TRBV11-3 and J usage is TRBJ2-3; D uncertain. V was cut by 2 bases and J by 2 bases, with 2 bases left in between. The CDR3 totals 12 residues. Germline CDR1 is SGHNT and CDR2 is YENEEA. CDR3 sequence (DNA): TGTGCCAGCAGCTTATCCACAGATACGCAGTATTTT. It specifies CASSLSTDTQYF.

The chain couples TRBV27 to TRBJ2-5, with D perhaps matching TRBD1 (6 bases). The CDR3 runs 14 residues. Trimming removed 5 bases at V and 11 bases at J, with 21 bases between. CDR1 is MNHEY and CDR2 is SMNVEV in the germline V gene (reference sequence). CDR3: CASSHPGTPSPQYF. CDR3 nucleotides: TGTGCCAGCAGTCACCCCGGGACACCTAGTCCACAGTACTTC.

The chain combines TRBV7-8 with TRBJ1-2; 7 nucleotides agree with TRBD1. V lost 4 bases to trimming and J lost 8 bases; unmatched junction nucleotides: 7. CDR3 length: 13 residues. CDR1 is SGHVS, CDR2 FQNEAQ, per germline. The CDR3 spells CASSSQGGAGYTF. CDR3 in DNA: TGTGCCAGCAGCTCTCAGGGGGGAGCCGGCTACACCTTC.